The clone carrying this TCR beta chain was found many times. Antigen specificity is unknown. These data originate in a study of CD8 T cells in ankylosing spondylitis. General observations from the study: Significantly higher representation of disease-linked clones was reported for matched ankylosing spondylitis synovial fluid. Several of the motif variants were reported before in synovial fluid and blood from reactive arthritis. Blood from ankylosing spondylitis patients appeared to carry a characteristic eight-variant TCR beta motif.

A quantitative 5'-RACE method, one with molecular barcodes, was used to make TCR beta libraries. TCRdb ran MiXCR on the 5' RACE reads and lists one entry per CDR3 protein. The table lists roughly 130,000 distinct CDR3 sequences, over 6.5% of them singletons. The V gene's germline CDR1 is DFQATT and CDR2 SNEGSKA (reference sequence). The V and J ends lost 4 bases and 5 bases respectively, with 8 bases between them. This CDR3 region has 11 residues. Sequencing used blood, either unsorted or a sorted T cell fraction (not recorded which). This TCR was sampled from a male donor with ankylosing spondylitis or in good health (not recorded which). The chain links TRBV20-1 to TRBJ2-5; tentative D call: TRBD1 (7 bases). CDR3 sequence (DNA): TGCAGTGCTACAGGGGGGGAGACCCAGTACTTC. This sequence encodes CSATGGETQYF.